This T cell receptor (beta chain) derives from a study of shared clonotypes between healthy human individuals. Overall study: Three CD4 naive, three CD4 memory, two CD8 naive and one CD8 memory plate were used per donor. Study-level findings and limits: Naive subsets generally exceeded memory subsets in estimated richness. All-four-donor shared clonotypes had higher generation probabilities than non-shared clonotypes did. The naive CD4 repertoires of a few donors were compared, and approximately 5% of clonotypes were shared.

The V gene lost 1 base and the J gene lost 3 bases, with 5 bases spanning the gap. The CDR3 extends over 13 amino acids. Germline assignment: CDR1 SGDLS and CDR2 YYNGEE. Only in-frame clones appear in the TCRdb table, and some are missing; sequencing was by immunoSEQ multiplex PCR. The data contain 2 million to 2.5 million clones, about nine tenths of them singletons. With regard to this clone: Antigen: not known.

This clonotype originated in a man younger than 35 in good health. Some clones in this sample may be carry-over from other donors' samples. The chain couples TRBV9 to TRBJ1-5, with D unresolved. Sequencing was done on a sample of naive CD4+ T cells from PBMCs. Subset indicated: CD45RA+ positively selected. This CDR3 reads CASSVTDNQPQHF. The CDR3 coding sequence is TGTGCCAGCAGCGTAACAGACAATCAGCCCCAGCATTTT.